The source of this T cell receptor beta chain is a study of CD8 T cells in Susac syndrome. V was pared by 5 bases and J by 1 base, with 11 bases between. The CDR3 runs to 15 residues. Germline lookup yields CDR1 SGHTA and CDR2 FQGNSA. After extraction with the RNeasy kit, about 0.45 to 1 ug of the RNA was reverse transcribed using random hexamers. TCRdb re-derived calls from the immunoSEQ multiplex PCR reads in MiXCR, one entry per CDR3 protein. The table has 150,000 or so distinct CDR3 sequences, 93% seen once; the top ten hold around 0.13%. The chain is built from TRBV7-2 and TRBJ2-2, with D uncertain. Sequencing was performed on CD4+ T cells from PBMCs. This sequence originates from a human donor in good health. The CDR3, as DNA: TGTGCCAGCAGCCCCTTTTCCCTGAACACCGGGGAGCTGTTTTTT. This codes for CASSPFSLNTGELFF.